Listed below are T cell receptor beta chains from one sample, sequenced in a study of response to subunit inactivated influenza vaccine. TCRdb reanalysed the RT-PCR reads using MiXCR and keeps one entry per CDR3 protein. The sample carries approximately 700,000 distinct CDR3 sequences, 14% recorded once. Sequencing used PBMCs from blood, obtained less than 15 days before vaccination. The source is a man aged 45-65 years who received an inactivated influenza vaccine. CDR3s include the opening cysteine and the closing phenylalanine or tryptophan.

j_gene	v_gene	CDR3aa
TRBJ2-2	TRBV6-5	CASSYFGSGELFF
TRBJ2-2	TRBV20-1	CSARGGAGELFF
TRBJ2-2	TRBV5-6	CASSPKGTAHSLNTGELFF
TRBJ2-7	TRBV20-1	CSASLAGGNYEQYF
TRBJ2-1	TRBV5-1	CASRNPTGLVVEQFF
TRBJ1-4	TRBV20-1	CSAKEGGGYEKLFF
TRBJ2-2	TRBV5-1	CASSLTGGIDTGKLFF
TRBJ2-7	TRBV14	CASSREGFLGYEQYF
TRBJ1-5	TRBV5-1	CASSLAGQGGQPQHF
TRBJ2-1	TRBV29-1	CSVGSGRNEQFF
TRBJ2-2	TRBV12-3/TRBV12-4	CASSLTDPGELFF
TRBJ2-1	TRBV3-1	CASNHRGVRNNEQFF
TRBJ1-2	TRBV20-1	CSASRTENYGYTF
TRBJ2-7	TRBV2	CASKGTGAYEQYF
TRBJ1-1	TRBV6-5	CASSLGVSATEAFF
TRBJ2-1	TRBV20-1	CSARAPRDRSYNEQFF
TRBJ2-4	TRBV6-2/TRBV6-3	CASTRDGHKNIQYF
TRBJ2-5	TRBV4-3	CASSGVGGRGETQYF
TRBJ2-3	TRBV2	CASSAAQGGADTQYF
TRBJ2-3	TRBV20-1	CSARIAGESDTQYF
TRBJ1-2	TRBV7-2	CASSLAQEGYTF
TRBJ2-5	TRBV5-1	CASSGTGTRQETQYF
TRBJ1-2	TRBV15	CATSQRRGNYGYTF
TRBJ2-7	TRBV11-2	CASTQFGSYEQYF
TRBJ2-5	TRBV5-1	CASSLGGAKKETQYF
TRBJ2-5	TRBV24-1	CATSDFGVGTQYF
TRBJ2-7	TRBV28	CASSLGGREVYEQYF
TRBJ2-1	TRBV12-3/TRBV12-4	CASSHRGRVISYNEQFF
TRBJ2-1	TRBV5-8	CASRSPGTGIFNEQFF